This T cell receptor beta chain was profiled in a study of cytomegalovirus exposure and HLA in healthy donors. Study conclusions and caveats: Presence/absence analyses assumed roughly uniform sequencing depth across donors, which may not hold. Across HLA loci, a later analysis found differing TCR association rates, with DRB1 most and HLA-C fewest.

A multiplex PCR was run with 60 Vbeta primers and 13 Jbeta primers. Generated by immunoSEQ multiplex PCR, the TCRdb table keeps only in-frame clones and is missing some. This table has about 78,000 clones, about two thirds appearing once. Remarks on this clone: As yet, its antigen is unknown.

The source of this sequence is a young man in good health and CMV-seropositive. What was sequenced was PBMCs.

CDR3 DNA sequence: TGTGCCAGCAGCTTAACTAGCGGGGAGGGCACCGGGGAGCTGTTTTTT. Its translation is CASSLTSGEGTGELFF. The chain is built from TRBV7-2 and TRBJ2-2; 10 bases map to TRBD2. Losses at the gene ends were 2 bases for V and 4 bases for J; bases not matched to a gene: 4. The CDR3 length is 16 residues. Germline V gene data show CDR1 as SGHTA and CDR2 as FQGNSA.